Following are 25 T cell receptor beta chains from one sample sequenced in a study of blood T cells in healthy people across ages. A second about 6 to 12 cycle PCR used barcoded and J-beta primers. TCRdb called the 5' RACE reads again in MiXCR, with one record for every CDR3 protein. The data show some 1.4 million distinct CDR3 sequences, with about 43% seen just once and 7% to 9.5% held by the top ten. The sample comprised blood. The receptors derive from a woman aged 18-30 years in good health.

The chain joins TRBV6-7 to TRBJ2-4; D may be TRBD1 (5 bases). TRBV6-7 is classed as an ORF, of uncertain function. The CDR3 runs 20 residues. With 2 bases removed from V and 1 base from J, the gap between germline ends came to 24 bases. Here the CDR3 reads CASSYLQGAENTLAKNIQYF. The CDR3 coding sequence is TGTGCCAGCAGTTACCTTCAAGGGGCGGAGAATACCCTGGCCAAAAACATTCAGTACTTC.

This clonotype was counted many times. This chain uses TRBV6-5 with TRBJ2-5; D is undetermined. V lost 0 bases and J lost 4, with 3 bases in between. Germline V gene sequence: CDR1 MNHEY, CDR2 SVGAGI. This CDR3 comprises 12 residues. The CDR3 DNA reads TGTGCCAGCAGTTACTCGACAGAGACCCAGTACTTC. Translated, it gives CASSYSTETQYF.

This clonotype was counted only a few times. This chain links TRBV27 with TRBJ2-7; TRBD2 agrees at 9 bases. Germline V gene data show CDR1 as MNHEY and CDR2 as SMNVEV (reference sequence). The trim removed 3 bases at V and 7 bases at J, leaving 7 bases unmatched. The CDR3 has 14 residues. The CDR3, as DNA: TGTGCCAGCAGTTTCGCGGGAGGGTTGGAAGAGCAGTACTTC. This codes for CASSFAGGLEEQYF.

The V call is TRBV5-1, the J call TRBJ1-1, with 7 positions matching TRBD1. Per germline, CDR1 SGHRS and CDR2 YFSETQ. This CDR3 has 12 amino acids. V trimming: 1 base; J trimming: 11 bases; junction bases outside the gene matches: 5. Here the CDR3 DNA reads TGCGCCAGCAGCTTGTCCGGGACAGATGCTTTCTTT. This gives the protein CASSLSGTDAFF.

V gene TRBV29-1 combines with J gene TRBJ2-2; 8 bases align to TRBD2. This CDR3 spans 17 amino acids. Per the germline V gene, CDR1 is SQVTM and CDR2 is ANQGSEA. Germline trimming cut 4 bases from V and 3 bases from J; bases unmatched to any gene: 13. CDR3 DNA sequence: TGCAGCGTTGCGGCCATCTACACTAGCGGACACACCGGGGAGCTGTTTTTT. Translating gives CSVAAIYTSGHTGELFF.

V and J are TRBV12-3 or TRBV12-4 and TRBJ2-7; 8 bases are shared with TRBD1. The CDR3 covers 14 residues. V dropped 5 bases and J dropped 0; count of bases not matched to a gene: 3. The CDR3 loop is CASSAGGISYEQYF. CDR3 DNA sequence: TGTGCCAGCAGTGCAGGGGGCATCTCCTACGAGCAGTACTTC.

The chain combines TRBV6-5 with TRBJ2-7, with 9 bases lining up with TRBD1. The V gene end was trimmed by 0 bases and the J gene end by 3 bases; junction bases not matched to a gene: 6. This CDR3 is 16 amino acids long. Germline lookup yields CDR1 MNHEY and CDR2 SVGAGI. The CDR3 region is CASSYSSGTGLYEQYF. Written as DNA, the CDR3 is TGTGCCAGCAGTTACTCGTCCGGGACAGGGCTCTACGAGCAGTACTTC.

This clonotype was picked up a small number of times. The rearrangement uses TRBV14 and TRBJ2-1, with TRBD2 matching 7 bases. The CDR3 sequence is 18 residues long. The trim removed 1 base at V and 5 bases at J, leaving 14 bases unmatched. Germline V gene sequence: CDR1 SGHDN, CDR2 FVKESK. The CDR3 sequence: CASSQVPRFAGEDNEQFF. CDR3 in DNA: TGTGCCAGCAGCCAAGTCCCCAGATTCGCGGGAGAAGACAATGAGCAGTTCTTC.

In this sample, this clonotype turned up a few times. The genes are TRBV10-3 and TRBJ2-1; no reliable D call. The germline V and J ends were trimmed by 5 bases and 7 bases, with 6 bases remaining between them. The CDR3 loop spans 11 amino acids. Per germline, CDR1 ENHRY and CDR2 SYGVKD. The CDR3 spells CAISKGNEQFF. CDR3 nucleotides: TGTGCCATCAGTAAGGGTAATGAGCAGTTCTTC.

This clonotype appeared a few times. This chain links TRBV9 with TRBJ2-3; no definite D call. The germline V gene has CDR1 SGDLS and CDR2 YYNGEE. V dropped 4 bases and J dropped 4 bases, with 13 bases sitting between them. The CDR3 length is 14 residues. This CDR3 is CASSPPSQADTQYF. The CDR3 coding sequence is TGTGCCAGCAGCCCACCTAGTCAGGCAGATACGCAGTATTTT.

This clonotype appeared a few times. V gene TRBV10-3 combines with J gene TRBJ1-2, with TRBD1 matching 9 bases. With 8 bases clipped from V and 4 bases from J, the junction kept 5 bases outside the gene matches. Germline CDR1 ENHRY, CDR2 SYGVKD. This CDR3 is built from 13 residues. The CDR3 DNA is TGTGCCATCGGGCAGACAGGGGGCTATGGCTACACCTTC. As protein: CAIGQTGGYGYTF.

The gene calls are TRBV12-3 or TRBV12-4 and TRBJ1-3; D unresolved. V dropped 6 bases and J dropped 8 bases, with 8 bases sitting between them. This CDR3 is 11 amino acids long. The CDR3 bases are TGTGCCAGCAGCCCGGCAGACACCATATATTTT. Encoded protein: CASSPADTIYF.

V is TRBV6-5 and J is TRBJ2-5; 7 bases match TRBD1. Germline CDR1 reads MNHEY; CDR2 reads SVGAGI. The CDR3 length is 16 residues. The V segment lost 2 bases and the J segment 11 bases; nucleotides outside the gene matches: 17. As DNA, the CDR3 is TGTGCCAGCAGTTACACCTCAGGGACAGTCTACAATGAGCAGTACTTC. Translated, it gives CASSYTSGTVYNEQYF.

The chain recombines TRBV19 with TRBJ1-1, with no clear D. Germline V gene lookup returns CDR1 LNHDA and CDR2 SQIVND (reference sequence). The CDR3 length is 12 residues. The V end was cut by 7 bases, the J end by 6 bases, with 12 bases between. CDR3 region: CASTTKLAEAFF. As DNA, the CDR3 is TGTGCCAGTACTACCAAGTTAGCTGAAGCTTTCTTT. The whole variable domain, remainder taken from reference TRBV19 and TRBJ1-1, is DGGITQSPKYLFRKEGQNVTLSCEQNLNHDAMYWYRQDPGQGLRLIYYSQIVNDFQKGDIAEGYSVSREKKESFPLTVTSAQKNPTAFYLCASTTKLAEAFFGQGTRLTVV.

This clonotype occurred a few times. This sequence joins TRBV29-1 and TRBJ2-6; 10 positions match TRBD1. Germline V gene sequence: CDR1 SQVTM, CDR2 ANQGSEA. With 7 bases clipped from V and 1 base from J, the junction kept 4 bases outside the gene matches. The CDR3 is made up of 15 amino acids. The CDR3 nucleotides read TGCAGCGCGACAGGGGGCTTATCTGGGGCCAACGTCCTGACTTTC. Residues: CSATGGLSGANVLTF.

The genes are TRBV2 and TRBJ2-6; D ambiguous. The CDR3 length is 15 residues. The ends were cut back, 8 bases at V and 0 bases at J, with 11 bases in the middle. In germline, CDR1 is SNHLY, CDR2 FYNNEI. CDR3 in amino acids: CASGNRNSGANVLTF. Here the CDR3 DNA reads TGTGCCAGCGGAAACCGTAACTCTGGGGCCAACGTCCTGACTTTC. Combining the CDR3 with reference TRBV2 and TRBJ2-6 gives the whole variable domain EPEVTQTPSHQVTQMGQEVILRCVPISNHLYFYWYRQILGQKVEFLVSFYNNEISEKSEIFDDQFSVERPDGSNFTLKIRSTKLEDSAMYFCASGNRNSGANVLTFGAGSRLTVL.

The rearrangement uses TRBV28 and TRBJ2-3; D call uncertain. V lost 6 bases to trimming and J lost 3 bases, with 22 bases between them. The CDR3 runs 17 residues. CDR1 and CDR2 (germline): MDHEN, SYDVKM. As DNA, the CDR3 is TGTGCCAGCAGCACAATTACGGCCCAACTGGGGACAGATACGCAGTATTTT. This encodes CASSTITAQLGTDTQYF.

The chain links TRBV12-3 or TRBV12-4 to TRBJ1-1, with D possibly being TRBD1 (5 bases). Trimming removed 5 bases at V and 4 bases at J, with 11 bases between. The CDR3 spans 13 residues. CDR3 coding DNA: TGTGCCAGCAGTGGTAGGGGAAGCACTGAAGCTTTCTTT. Encoded protein: CASSGRGSTEAFF.

The chain carries TRBV7-9 and TRBJ1-3; 9 bases agree with TRBD1. The CDR3 length is 16 residues. Germline V gives CDR1 SEHNR, CDR2 FQNEAQ (reference sequence). V lost 5 bases to trimming and J lost 4 bases; unmatched junction nucleotides: 9. The CDR3 sequence is CASSLGTGGNGNTIYF. The DNA of the CDR3 is TGTGCCAGCAGCCTCGGCACAGGGGGCAACGGAAACACCATATATTTT.

The rearrangement links TRBV29-1 to TRBJ1-2; D may be TRBD1 (5 bases). This CDR3 has 13 residues. V was shortened by 6 bases and J by 4 bases, with 15 bases between the two germline ends. In germline, CDR1 is SQVTM, CDR2 ANQGSEA. The CDR3 DNA reads TGCAGCGTAGAGGCAGGGTCTCTCTATGGCTACACCTTC. Translation gives CSVEAGSLYGYTF. The full variable domain, completed using reference TRBV29-1 and TRBJ1-2, is SAVISQKPSRDICQRGTSLTIQCQVDSQVTMMFWYRQQPGQSLTLIATANQGSEATYESGFVIDKFPISRPNLTFSTLTVSNMSPEDSSIYLCSVEAGSLYGYTFGSGTRLTVV.

This clonotype was seen more than once but under ten times. The chain is built from TRBV4-1 and TRBJ2-7; 11 bases line up with TRBD2. Germline V lookup: CDR1 MGHRA, CDR2 YSYEKL. V lost 0 bases to trimming and J lost 2 bases; unmatched junction nucleotides: 6. The CDR3 is made up of 17 amino acids. The CDR3 coding sequence is TGCGCCAGCAGCCAAGAAGGGGGACTAGCGGTCCCCTACGAGCAGTACTTC. Translated: CASSQEGGLAVPYEQYF.

The chain couples TRBV7-9 to TRBJ2-1; 14 bases fit TRBD2. The CDR3 length is 16 residues. Germline-derived CDR1 and CDR2 are SEHNR and FQNEAQ (reference sequence). V lost 5 bases and J lost 9; bases outside the gene matches: 9. The CDR3 DNA sequence: TGTGCCAGCAGCCCTAAGACTAGCGGGAGGGCGCCTGAGCAGTTCTTC. Amino acids: CASSPKTSGRAPEQFF. Full variable domain (remainder filled in from reference TRBV7-9 and TRBJ2-1): DTGVSQNPRHKITKRGQNVTFRCDPISEHNRLYWYRQTLGQGPEFLTYFQNEAQLEKSRLLSDRFSAERPKGSFSTLEIQRTEQGDSAMYLCASSPKTSGRAPEQFFGPGTRLTVL.

Notes on this clonotype: A read error may explain this, as a much larger clone is one base away. This chain connects TRBV5-5 to TRBJ2-1; D is possibly TRBD2 (6 bases). The closer fit of TRBJ2-7 to the DNA end suggests the J call may be wrong. The V gene's germline CDR1 is SGHKS and CDR2 YYEKEE (reference sequence). The CDR3 is 15 residues long. CDR3 DNA: TGTGCCAGCAGCTTGGGCGGGGTCGGTTACAATGAGCAGTACTTC. It is translated as CASSLGGVGYNEQYF.

The chain links TRBV7-3 to TRBJ2-6; D not resolved. Germline CDR1 SGHTA, CDR2 FQGTGA. V was cut by 5 bases and J by 12 bases, with 14 bases left in between. The length of the CDR3 is 13 residues. The CDR3, as DNA: TGTGCCAGCAGCGTACGTCCGCTGTCCGTCCTGACTTTC. Its translation: CASSVRPLSVLTF.

The CDR3 is CSARQRQGLSYEQYF. The CDR3 region has the DNA TGCAGTGCTAGACAAAGACAGGGGCTCTCTTACGAGCAGTACTTC. The chain employs TRBV20-1 and TRBJ2-5; 8 bases agree with TRBD1. The closer fit of TRBJ2-7 to the DNA end suggests the J call may be wrong. The CDR3 has 15 amino acids. Germline CDR1 DFQATT, CDR2 SNEGSKA (reference sequence).